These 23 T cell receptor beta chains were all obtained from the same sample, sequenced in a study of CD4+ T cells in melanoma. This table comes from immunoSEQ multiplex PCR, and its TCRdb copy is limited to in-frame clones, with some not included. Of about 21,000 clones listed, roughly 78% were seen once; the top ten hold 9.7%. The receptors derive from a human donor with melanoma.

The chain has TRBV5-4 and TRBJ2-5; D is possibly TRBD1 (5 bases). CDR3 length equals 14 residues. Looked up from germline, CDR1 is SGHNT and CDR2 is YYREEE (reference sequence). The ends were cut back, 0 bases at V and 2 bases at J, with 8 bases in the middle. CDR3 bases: TGTGCCAGCAGCTTGGGACAGAAACAAGAGACCCAGTACTTC. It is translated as CASSLGQKQETQYF. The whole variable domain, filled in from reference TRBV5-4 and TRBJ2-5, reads ETGVTQSPTHLIKTRGQQVTLRCSSQSGHNTVSWYQQALGQGPQFIFQYYREEENGRGNFPPRFSGLQFPNYSSELNVNALELDDSALYLCASSLGQKQETQYFGPGTRLLVL.

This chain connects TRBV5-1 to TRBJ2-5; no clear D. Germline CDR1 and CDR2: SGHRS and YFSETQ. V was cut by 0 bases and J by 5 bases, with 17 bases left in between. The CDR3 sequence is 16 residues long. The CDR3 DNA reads TGCGCCAGCAGCTTGGGCGGTTTTCAGGAGTACGAGACCCAGTACTTC. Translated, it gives CASSLGGFQEYETQYF.

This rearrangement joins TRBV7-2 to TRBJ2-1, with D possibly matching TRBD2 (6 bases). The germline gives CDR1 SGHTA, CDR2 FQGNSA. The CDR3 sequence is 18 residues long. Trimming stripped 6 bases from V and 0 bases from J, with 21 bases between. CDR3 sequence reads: CASSSRPPWGVSYNEQFF. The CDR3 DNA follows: TGTGCCAGCAGTTCCCGCCCGCCTTGGGGGGTCTCCTACAATGAGCAGTTCTTC. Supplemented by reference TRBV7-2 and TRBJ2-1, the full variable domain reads GAGVSQSPSNKVTEKGKDVELRCDPISGHTALYWYRQSLGQGLEFLIYFQGNSAPDKSGLPSDRFSAERTGGSVSTLTIQRTQQEDSAVYLCASSSRPPWGVSYNEQFFGPGTRLTVL.

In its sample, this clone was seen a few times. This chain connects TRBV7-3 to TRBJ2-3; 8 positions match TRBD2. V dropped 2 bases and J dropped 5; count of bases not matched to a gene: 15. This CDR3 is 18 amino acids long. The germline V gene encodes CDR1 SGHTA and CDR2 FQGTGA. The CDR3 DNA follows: TGTGCCAGCAGCTTAGAAGGGTCGGGAGGACTAGCCGGAGATACGCAGTATTTT. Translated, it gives CASSLEGSGGLAGDTQYF.

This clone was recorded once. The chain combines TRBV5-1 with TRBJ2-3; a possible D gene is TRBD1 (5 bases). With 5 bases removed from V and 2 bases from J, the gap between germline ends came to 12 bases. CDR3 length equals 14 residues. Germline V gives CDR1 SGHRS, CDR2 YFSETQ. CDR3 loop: CASSSSGATDTQYF. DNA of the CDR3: TGCGCCAGCAGTTCTAGTGGGGCCACAGATACGCAGTATTTT.

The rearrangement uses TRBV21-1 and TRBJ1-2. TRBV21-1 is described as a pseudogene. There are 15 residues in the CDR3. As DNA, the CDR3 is TGTGCCAGCAGCAGGCAGGGTAGGGAGGCCGGTGGCTACACCTTC. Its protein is CASSRQGREAGGYTF.

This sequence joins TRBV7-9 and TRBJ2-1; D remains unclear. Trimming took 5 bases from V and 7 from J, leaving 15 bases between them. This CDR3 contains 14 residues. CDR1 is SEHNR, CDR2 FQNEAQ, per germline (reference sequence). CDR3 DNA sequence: TGTGCCAGCAGCGCGGACCTTATATGGAATGAGCAGTTCTTC. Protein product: CASSADLIWNEQFF.

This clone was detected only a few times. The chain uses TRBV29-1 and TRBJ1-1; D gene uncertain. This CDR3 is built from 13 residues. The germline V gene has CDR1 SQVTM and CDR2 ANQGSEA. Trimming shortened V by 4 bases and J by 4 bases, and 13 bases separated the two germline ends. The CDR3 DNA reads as TGCAGCGTTGGGTATTTGCGTATCACTGAAGCTTTCTTT. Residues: CSVGYLRITEAFF. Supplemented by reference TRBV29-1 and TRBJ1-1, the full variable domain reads SAVISQKPSRDICQRGTSLTIQCQVDSQVTMMFWYRQQPGQSLTLIATANQGSEATYESGFVIDKFPISRPNLTFSTLTVSNMSPEDSSIYLCSVGYLRITEAFFGQGTRLTVV.

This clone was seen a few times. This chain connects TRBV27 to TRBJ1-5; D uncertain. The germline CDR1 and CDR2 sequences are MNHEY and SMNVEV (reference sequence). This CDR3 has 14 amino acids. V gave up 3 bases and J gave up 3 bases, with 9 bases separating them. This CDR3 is CASSFTITNQPQHF. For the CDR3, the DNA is TGTGCCAGCAGTTTCACCATTACCAATCAGCCCCAGCATTTT.

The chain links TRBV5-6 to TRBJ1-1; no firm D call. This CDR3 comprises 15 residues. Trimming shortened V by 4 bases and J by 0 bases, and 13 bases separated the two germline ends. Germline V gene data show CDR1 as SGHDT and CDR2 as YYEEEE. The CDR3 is CASSPGSLMNTEAFF. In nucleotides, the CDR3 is TGTGCCAGCAGCCCAGGCAGTCTGATGAACACTGAAGCTTTCTTT.

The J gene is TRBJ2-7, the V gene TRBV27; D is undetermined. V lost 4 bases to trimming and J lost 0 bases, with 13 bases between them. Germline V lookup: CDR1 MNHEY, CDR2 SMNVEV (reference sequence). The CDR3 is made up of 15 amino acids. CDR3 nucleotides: TGTGCCAGCAGTTCCCCTACAGAGAGCTCCTACGAGCAGTACTTC. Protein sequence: CASSSPTESSYEQYF.

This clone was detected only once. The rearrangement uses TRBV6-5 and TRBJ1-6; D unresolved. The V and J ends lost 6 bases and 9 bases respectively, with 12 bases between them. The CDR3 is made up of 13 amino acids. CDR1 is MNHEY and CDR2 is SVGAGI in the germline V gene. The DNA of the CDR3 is TGTGCCAGCAGGACCGTAGGGCCTTCACCCCTCCACTTT. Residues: CASRTVGPSPLHF.

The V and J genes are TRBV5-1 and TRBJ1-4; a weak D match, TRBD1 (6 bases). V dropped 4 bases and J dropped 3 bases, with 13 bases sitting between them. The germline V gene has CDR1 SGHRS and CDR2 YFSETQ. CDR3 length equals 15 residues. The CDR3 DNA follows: TGCGCCAGCAGCCCTCCCGGGGGGCCTAATGAAAAACTGTTTTTT. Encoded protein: CASSPPGGPNEKLFF.

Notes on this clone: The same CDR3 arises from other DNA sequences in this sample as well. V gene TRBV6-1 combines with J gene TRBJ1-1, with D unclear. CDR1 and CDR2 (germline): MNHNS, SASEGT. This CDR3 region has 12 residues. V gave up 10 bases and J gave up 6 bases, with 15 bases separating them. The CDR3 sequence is CATQWYEAEAFF. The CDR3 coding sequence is TGTGCCACGCAGTGGTATGAGGCTGAAGCTTTCTTT.

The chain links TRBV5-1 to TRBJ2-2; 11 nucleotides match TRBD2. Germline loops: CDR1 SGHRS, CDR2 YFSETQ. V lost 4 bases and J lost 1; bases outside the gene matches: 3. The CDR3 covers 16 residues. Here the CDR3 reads CASSTLAGGNTGELFF. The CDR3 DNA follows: TGCGCCAGCAGCACCCTAGCGGGGGGGAACACCGGGGAGCTGTTTTTT.

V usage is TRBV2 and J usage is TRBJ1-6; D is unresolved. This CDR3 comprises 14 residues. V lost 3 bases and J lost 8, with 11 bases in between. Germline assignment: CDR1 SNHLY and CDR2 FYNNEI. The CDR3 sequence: CASSEQGIDSPLHF. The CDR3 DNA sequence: TGTGCCAGCAGTGAGCAAGGGATTGATTCACCCCTCCACTTT. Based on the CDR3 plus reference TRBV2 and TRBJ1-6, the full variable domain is EPEVTQTPSHQVTQMGQEVILRCVPISNHLYFYWYRQILGQKVEFLVSFYNNEISEKSEIFDDQFSVERPDGSNFTLKIRSTKLEDSAMYFCASSEQGIDSPLHFGNGTRLTVT.

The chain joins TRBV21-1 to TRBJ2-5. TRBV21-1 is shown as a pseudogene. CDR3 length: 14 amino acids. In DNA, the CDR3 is TGTGCCAGCAGCAAACGGCCCGCCTCGGAGACCCAGTACTTC. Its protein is CASSKRPASETQYF.

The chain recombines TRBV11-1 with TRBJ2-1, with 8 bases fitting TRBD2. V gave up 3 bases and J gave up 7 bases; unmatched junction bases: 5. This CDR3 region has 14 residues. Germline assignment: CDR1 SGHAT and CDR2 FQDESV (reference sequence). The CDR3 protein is CASSFGGASNEQFF. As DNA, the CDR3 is TGTGCCAGCAGCTTCGGGGGGGCCTCGAATGAGCAGTTCTTC. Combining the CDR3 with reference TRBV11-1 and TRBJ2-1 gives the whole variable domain EAEVAQSPRYKITEKSQAVAFWCDPISGHATLYWYRQILGQGPELLVQFQDESVVDDSQLPKDRFSAERLKGVDSTLKIQPAELGDSAMYLCASSFGGASNEQFFGPGTRLTVL.

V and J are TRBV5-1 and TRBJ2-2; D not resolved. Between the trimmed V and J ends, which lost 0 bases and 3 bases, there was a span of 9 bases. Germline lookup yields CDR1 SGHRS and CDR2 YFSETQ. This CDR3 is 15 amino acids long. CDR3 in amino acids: CASSLAGQHTGELFF. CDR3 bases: TGCGCCAGCAGCTTGGCGGGCCAGCACACCGGGGAGCTGTTTTTT.

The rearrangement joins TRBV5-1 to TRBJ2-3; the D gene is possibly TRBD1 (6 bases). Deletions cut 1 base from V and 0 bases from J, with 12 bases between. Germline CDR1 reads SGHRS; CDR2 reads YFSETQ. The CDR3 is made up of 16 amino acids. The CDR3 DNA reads TGCGCCAGCAGCTTGATGGGGGCAGAAAGCACAGATACGCAGTATTTT. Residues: CASSLMGAESTDTQYF.

In nucleotides, the CDR3 is TGCGCCAGCAGCTTGGCCACTAGCGGGGGGGCAGCAGATACGCAGTATTTT. Translation gives CASSLATSGGAADTQYF. This chain links TRBV5-1 with TRBJ2-3; 13 bases are shared with TRBD2. The CDR3 is 17 amino acids. Losses at the gene ends were 0 bases for V and 4 bases for J; bases not matched to a gene: 5. CDR1 is SGHRS and CDR2 is YFSETQ in the germline V gene.

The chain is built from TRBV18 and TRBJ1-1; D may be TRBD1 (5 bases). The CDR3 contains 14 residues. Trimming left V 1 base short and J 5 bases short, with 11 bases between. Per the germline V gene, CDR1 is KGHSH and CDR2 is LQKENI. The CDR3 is CASSPQGSGTEAFF. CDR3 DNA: TGTGCCAGCTCACCACAGGGTTCAGGGACTGAAGCTTTCTTT. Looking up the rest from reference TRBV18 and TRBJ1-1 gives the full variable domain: NAGVMQNPRHLVRRRGQEARLRCSPMKGHSHVYWYRQLPEEGLKFMVYLQKENIIDESGMPKERFSAEFPKEGPSILRIQQVVRGDSAAYFCASSPQGSGTEAFFGQGTRLTVV.

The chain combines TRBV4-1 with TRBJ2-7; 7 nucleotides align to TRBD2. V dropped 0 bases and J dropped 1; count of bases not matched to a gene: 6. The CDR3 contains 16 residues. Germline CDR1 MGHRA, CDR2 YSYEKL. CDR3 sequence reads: CASSQDSSRGSYEQYF. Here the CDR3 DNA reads TGCGCCAGCAGCCAAGATAGTTCGCGGGGGTCCTACGAGCAGTACTTC.